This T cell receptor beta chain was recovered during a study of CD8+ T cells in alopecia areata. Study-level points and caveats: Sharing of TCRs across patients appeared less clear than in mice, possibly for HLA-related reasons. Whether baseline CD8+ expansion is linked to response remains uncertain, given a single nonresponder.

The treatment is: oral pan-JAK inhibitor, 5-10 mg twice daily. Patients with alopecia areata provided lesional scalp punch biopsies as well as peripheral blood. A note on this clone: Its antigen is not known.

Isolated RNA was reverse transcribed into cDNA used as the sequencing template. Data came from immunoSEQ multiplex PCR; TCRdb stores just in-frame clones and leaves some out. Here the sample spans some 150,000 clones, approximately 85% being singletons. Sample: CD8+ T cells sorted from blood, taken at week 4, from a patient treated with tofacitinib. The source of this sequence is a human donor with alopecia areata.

The CDR3 loop reads CSGQDRDSYEQYF. As DNA, the CDR3 is TGCAGCGGCCAGGACAGGGATAGTTACGAGCAGTACTTC. V gene TRBV29-1 combines with J gene TRBJ2-5, with TRBD1 matching over 8 bases. The end of the DNA is better explained by TRBJ2-7, so the J call may be wrong. The CDR3 totals 13 residues. From germline, CDR1 is SQVTM and CDR2 ANQGSEA.